This record looks at one T cell receptor (beta chain) sequence and its context. What it binds is not known. Here immunoSEQ multiplex PCR was the method, and the copy in TCRdb shows in-frame clones only, minus some. The sample has around 30,000 clones, roughly 89% seen once; the top ten hold about 6.8%. The CDR3 has 13 residues. Trimming took 0 bases from V and 10 from J, leaving 8 bases between them. Per germline, CDR1 SGDLS and CDR2 YYNGEE. These data originate in a study of T cells in localized non-small cell lung cancer. Broader study findings: Uninvolved adjacent lung showed higher T cell clonality than tumor. Among the top 100 tumor clones, a median approximately 60 appeared in adjacent lung.

The specimen was peripheral blood, collected before any cancer treatment. This chain links TRBV9 with TRBJ1-6, with D uncertain. The TCR was taken from a male donor aged 60 or over with stage I lung adenocarcinoma. For the CDR3, the DNA is TGTGCCAGCAGCGTAGTGTGGGAGTCACCCCTCCACTTT. Its protein is CASSVVWESPLHF.